A selection of T cell receptor beta chains follows, all from one sample in a study of human T cells and chemical hapten exposure. TCRdb reprocessed the RACE reads with MiXCR, giving one entry per CDR3 protein. Among fewer than 100,000 distinct CDR3 sequences listed, 11% were seen once. This material consisted of whole blood, taken in connection with sensitization to the hapten diphenylcyclopropenone (DPC). The receptors come from a woman aged 30 to 39 with alopecia areata. Some clones in this sample may be carry-over from other donors' samples. CDR3s include the opening cysteine and the closing phenylalanine or tryptophan. The D gene is left open where the match is weak. Size is stated for part of the rows, as once, few or many counts, or as a class when the clone is expanded.

TRBD1 NA TRBJ2-2 TRBV6-4 CASSRSPGQGAGELFF TGTGCCAGCAGTCGATCCCCGGGACAGGGGGCCGGGGAGCTGTTTTTT
NA NA TRBJ1-4 TRBV4-1 CASSRTEGTNEKLFF TGCGCCAGCAGTCGGACTGAGGGGACTAATGAAAAACTGTTTTTT
TRBD1 many TRBJ2-4 TRBV5-1 CASSPMTGENIQYF TGCGCCAGCAGCCCAATGACAGGGGAGAACATTCAGTACTTC
NA NA TRBJ2-1 TRBV11-1 CASSYRQGGGSYNEQFF TGTGCCAGCAGCTACAGACAGGGCGGAGGGTCCTACAATGAGCAGTTCTTC
TRBD2 many TRBJ2-4 TRBV28 CASSLGHGTSGSKNIQYF TGTGCCAGCAGCTTGGGCCACGGGACTAGCGGGAGCAAAAACATTCAGTACTTC
NA few TRBJ2-7 TRBV20-1 CSARVTRGQYF TGCAGTGCTAGAGTCACTAGAGGGCAGTACTTC
NA many TRBJ2-6 TRBV2 CASSDSGANVLTF TGTGCCAGCAGTGACTCTGGGGCCAACGTCCTGACTTTC
NA NA TRBJ2-5 TRBV18 CASSPTQGSQETQYF TGTGCCAGCTCACCCACCCAGGGGAGCCAAGAGACCCAGTACTTC
NA many TRBJ2-7 TRBV3-2 CASSQEDRVAHEQYF TGTGCCAGCAGCCAAGAGGACAGGGTAGCCCACGAGCAGTACTTC
NA many TRBJ2-3 TRBV12-3/TRBV12-4 CASSLLATTDTQYF TGTGCCAGCAGCCTCCTAGCAACCACAGATACGCAGTATTTT
NA many TRBJ1-1 TRBV25-1 CASSEKGNTEAFF TGTGCCAGCAGTGAAAAGGGGAACACTGAAGCTTTCTTT
NA many TRBJ2-5 TRBV7-9 CASSLFESGAETQYF TGTGCCAGCAGCTTATTTGAGTCGGGCGCCGAGACCCAGTACTTC
NA many TRBJ2-3 TRBV28 CASTATDTQYF TGTGCCAGCACGGCCACAGATACGCAGTATTTT
TRBD2 NA TRBJ2-1 TRBV29-1 CSVEDLSGEGSYNEQFF TGCAGCGTTGAAGATCTTAGCGGGGAAGGCTCCTACAATGAGCAGTTCTTC
NA many TRBJ2-2 TRBV7-6 CASSPRSTGELFF TGTGCCAGCAGCCCCCGGAGCACCGGGGAGCTGTTTTTT
TRBD2 NA TRBJ2-3 TRBV7-9 CASSLLAASTDTQYF TGTGCCAGCAGCTTACTAGCGGCTAGCACAGATACGCAGTATTTT
TRBD2 NA TRBJ2-7 TRBV4-3 CASSQDASTSGSYEQYF TGCGCCAGCAGCCAAGATGCGTCGACTAGCGGGAGTTACGAGCAGTACTTC
NA few TRBJ2-1 TRBV5-6 CASSADRLNEQFF TGTGCCAGCAGCGCGGACCGACTCAATGAGCAGTTCTTC
NA NA TRBJ2-5 TRBV29-1 CSVAGQLETQYF TGCAGCGTTGCCGGACAGCTAGAGACCCAGTACTTC
TRBD2 many TRBJ2-1 TRBV6-1 CASSETSGGADEQFF TGTGCCAGCAGTGAGACTAGCGGGGGGGCGGATGAGCAGTTCTTC
TRBD2 many TRBJ2-7 TRBV4-2 CASSQDAASGHYEQYF TGTGCCAGCAGCCAAGATGCGGCTAGCGGCCACTACGAGCAGTACTTC
TRBD2 few TRBJ2-5 TRBV6-2/TRBV6-3 CASIRAGGGETQYF TGTGCCAGCATCAGAGCGGGAGGCGGAGAGACCCAGTACTTC
TRBD2 many TRBJ2-7 TRBV12-3/TRBV12-4 CASSLLAGGYEQYF TGTGCCAGCAGTTTACTAGCGGGAGGATACGAGCAGTACTTC
TRBD2 NA TRBJ2-1 TRBV9 CASSVSGGGVTYNEQFF TGTGCCAGCAGCGTGTCGGGAGGCGGGGTTACCTACAATGAGCAGTTCTTC
TRBD2 many TRBJ2-1 TRBV28 CASSLWTSGLYNEQFF TGTGCCAGCAGTCTATGGACTAGCGGGCTGTACAATGAGCAGTTCTTC
NA medium-sized TRBJ1-5 TRBV7-6 CASSLGGDQPQHF TGTGCCAGCAGCTTAGGGGGGGATCAGCCCCAGCATTTT
TRBD2 many TRBJ2-3 TRBV5-1 CASSFLTSGGALDTQYF TGCGCCAGCAGCTTCCTGACTAGCGGGGGGGCATTAGATACGCAGTATTTT
TRBD2 many TRBJ2-3 TRBV7-2 CASSRVGTSFGTDTQYF TGTGCCAGCAGCAGGGTAGGGACTAGCTTTGGCACAGATACGCAGTATTTT
NA few TRBJ1-2 TRBV29-1 CSVDIDGTYGYTF TGCAGCGTAGACATAGACGGAACCTATGGCTACACCTTC
TRBD1 NA TRBJ1-4 TRBV20-1 CSARDIGTGGEKLFF TGCAGTGCTAGAGATATCGGGACAGGGGGTGAAAAACTGTTTTTT
NA few TRBJ2-5 TRBV18 CASSPYTQETQYF TGTGCCAGCTCACCCTATACCCAAGAGACCCAGTACTTC
NA many TRBJ1-1 TRBV29-1 CSVEGRVTEAFF TGCAGCGTTGAGGGGCGCGTCACTGAAGCTTTCTTT
TRBD1 many TRBJ1-1 TRBV27 CASSPDHRGLTEAFF TGTGCCAGCAGTCCCGACCACAGGGGGCTCACTGAAGCTTTCTTT
NA few TRBJ2-3 TRBV3-1 CASSQFMSGYRTDTQYF TGTGCCAGCAGCCAATTTATGAGCGGATATCGCACAGATACGCAGTATTTT
NA NA TRBJ2-3 TRBV28 CASSLDRITDTQYF TGTGCCAGCAGTTTAGACAGGATCACAGATACGCAGTATTTT
NA NA TRBJ2-7 TRBV2 CASKGTAISYEQYF TGTGCCAGCAAGGGGACTGCTATATCCTACGAGCAGTACTTC
NA NA TRBJ2-1 TRBV12-3/TRBV12-4 CASSPRPGSEQFF TGTGCCAGCAGTCCCAGGCCGGGGAGTGAGCAGTTCTTC
NA NA TRBJ1-2 TRBV6-5 CASSYSAGPYGYTF TGTGCCAGCAGTTACTCGGCAGGCCCCTATGGCTACACCTTC
NA few TRBJ2-1 TRBV4-1 CASSQEYQSIEQFF TGCGCCAGCAGCCAAGAATACCAGTCCATAGAGCAGTTCTTC
NA many TRBJ2-7 TRBV7-2 CASSFRTTSYEQYF TGTGCCAGCAGCTTCCGGACCACATCCTACGAGCAGTACTTC
NA NA TRBJ2-3 TRBV5-4 CASSPRGTSTDTQYF TGTGCCAGCAGCCCTAGGGGGACTTCCACAGATACGCAGTATTTT